This T cell receptor (beta chain) was recovered during a study of blood T cell repertoires in COVID-19. Study overall: Some COVID-19 samples were acute and others convalescent; all came from the United States, Italy and Spain.

Profiled with immunoSEQ multiplex PCR; TCRdb holds only in-frame clones, not every one. Of about 160,000 clones listed, around nine tenths are singletons. Trimming cost V 1 base and J 2 bases, with 9 bases left between them. Germline CDR1 and CDR2: SGHTA and FQGNSA. The CDR3 is made up of 14 amino acids. The chain employs TRBV7-2 and TRBJ2-7; the D gene is possibly TRBD2 (6 bases). Source material: PBMCs or T cells enriched from blood (not recorded which). This clonotype originated in a woman aged 45-65 years who had recovered from COVID-19. CDR3 loop: CASSLEGGPYEQYF. CDR3 in DNA: TGTGCCAGCAGCTTAGAGGGAGGACCCTACGAGCAGTACTTC. The full variable domain, with the rest looked up from reference TRBV7-2 and TRBJ2-7, is GAGVSQSPSNKVTEKGKDVELRCDPISGHTALYWYRQSLGQGLEFLIYFQGNSAPDKSGLPSDRFSAERTGGSVSTLTIQRTQQEDSAVYLCASSLEGGPYEQYFGPGTRLTVT.